This entry features one T cell receptor beta chain sequence. Repertoires were generated with immunoSEQ multiplex PCR, while TCRdb's copy carries only in-frame clones and drops some. The repertoire consists of about 31,000 clones, with about 93% occurring once and the leading ten covering around 0.42%. CDR1 and CDR2 (germline): MDHEN, SYDVKM. This CDR3 spans 15 amino acids. V lost 3 bases and J lost 3; bases outside the gene matches: 4. The sample originates from a study of T cell changes during pregnancy in multiple sclerosis. The source material was CD4+ T cells from peripheral blood mononuclear cells, sampled in the second trimester of pregnancy. V usage is TRBV28 and J usage is TRBJ1-5, with TRBD1 identical over 8 bases. The sequence came from a female donor with multiple sclerosis, enrolled in a pregnancy study. CDR3 nucleotides: TGTGCCAGCAGTTTCCCGGGACAGGACAATCAGCCCCAGCATTTT. It encodes CASSFPGQDNQPQHF. Drawing the rest from reference TRBV28 and TRBJ1-5, the complete variable domain is DVKVTQSSRYLVKRTGEKVFLECVQDMDHENMFWYRQDPGLGLRLIYFSYDVKMKEKGDIPEGYSVSREKKERFSLILESASTNQTSMYLCASSFPGQDNQPQHFGDGTRLSIL.